This passage covers 17 T cell receptor beta chains from one sample sequenced in a study of tissue T cells after allogeneic stem cell transplantation. The time point denotes: mouse harvest day 14 after allogeneic transplant. The graft held 10^6 splenic CD5+ T cells and 10^7 T-cell-depleted bone marrow cells. The repertoire was sequenced with immunoSEQ multiplex PCR; TCRdb's copy has only in-frame clones and lacks some. Seen here are 3,500 to 4,500 clones, roughly half observed once, and the top ten hold around a quarter. Input material: gut tissue. The receptors originated from a female BALB/c mouse given C57BL/6 T cells with graft-versus-host disease after an allogeneic hematopoietic cell transplant.

On this clone itself: Mouse germline and gene names are used. The read comes to an end 1 residue before the CDR3 does, leaving the germline J gene to fill in the end. The chain employs TRBV1 and TRBJ2-1; 12 nucleotides align to TRBD2. This CDR3 spans 16 amino acids. Looked up from germline, CDR1 is NSQYPW and CDR2 is LRSPGD (reference sequence). V lost 3 bases to trimming and J lost 6 bases; unmatched junction nucleotides: 6. The part of the CDR3 DNA that was read is TGCACCTGCAGTGCGGACGGGACTGGGGGGCGTGCTGAGCAGTTC. Its translation: CTCSADGTGGRAEQF. The CDR3, in full, reads CTCSADGTGGRAEQFF. Full variable domain (rest looked up from reference TRBV1 and TRBJ2-1): VTLLEQNPRWRLVPRGQAVNLRCILKNSQYPWMSWYQQDLQKQLQWLFTLRSPGDKEVKSLPGADYLATRVTDTELRLQVANMSQGRTLYCTCSADGTGGRAEQFFGPGTRLTVL.

A remark on this clone: A read error may be the cause here, since a much bigger clone is one base away. Gene and germline names: mouse. The read terminates 1 residue before the CDR3 end, so the remaining end is supplied by the germline J gene. The chain combines TRBV20 with TRBJ1-4; TRBD1 aligns across 7 bases. CDR1 GFQATS and CDR2 STVNSAI come from the germline V gene. The CDR3 length is 13 residues. With 4 bases clipped from V and 3 bases from J, the junction kept 2 bases outside the gene matches. The sequenced CDR3 bases are TGTGGTGCTATACAGGGGACCAACGAAAGATTATTT. Residues: CGAIQGTNERLF. The complete CDR3 reads CGAIQGTNERLFF.

This clone was observed a handful of times. Genes and germline come from the mouse. The observed sequence ends 1 residue before the CDR3 terminus, with the missing tail filled in from the germline J gene. The chain is built from TRBV29 and TRBJ2-7; D is undetermined. Germline V lookup: CDR1 MSHET, CDR2 SYDVDS. The CDR3 spans 13 residues. Trimming removed 0 bases from V and 2 bases from J, with 5 bases in between. The DNA read from the CDR3 is TGTGCTAGCAGTTTATCGGGAACCTATGAACAGTAC. This gives the protein CASSLSGTYEQY. The entire CDR3 sequence reads CASSLSGTYEQYF.

This clone is categorized as medium-sized. Mouse gene names apply. The DNA ends 1 residue before the CDR3 does, and the rest of the CDR3 is filled in from the germline J gene. J is TRBJ1-5 and V is TRBV26; TRBD1 might be the D (5 bases). This CDR3 has 15 residues. The V and J ends lost 0 bases and 1 base respectively, with 7 bases between them. CDR1 KGHPV and CDR2 FQNQEV come from the germline V gene (reference sequence). The CDR3 region is CASSLSYRNNQAPLF. The sequenced part of the CDR3 DNA is TGTGCCAGCAGTCTGTCGTACAGGAACAACCAGGCTCCGCTT.

As for this clone: The gene names given are mouse names. The observed sequence ends 1 residue before the CDR3 terminus, with the missing tail filled in from the germline J gene. This chain uses TRBV19 with TRBJ2-3; D is unclear. V gave up 3 bases and J gave up 4 bases, with 0 bases separating them. CDR1 is FNHDT and CDR2 is SITEND in the germline V gene (reference sequence). The CDR3 has 10 amino acids. The CDR3 reads CASSTETLYF. The CDR3 DNA, read in part, is TGTGCCAGCAGTACAGAAACGCTGTAT.

Turning to this clone: Mouse gene names and germline throughout. The read halts 1 residue ahead of the CDR3 end, with the missing end drawn from the germline J gene. The chain uses TRBV15 and TRBJ2-7; 10 positions agree with TRBD2. The ends lost 7 bases at V and 4 bases at J; junction bases unmatched: 4. The CDR3 is made up of 13 amino acids. Germline V gives CDR1 SGHND, CDR2 FRSKSL. Incomplete CDR3 DNA: TGTGCCAGCACTCTGGGGGGGCGTTATGAACAGTAC. Translated, it gives CASTLGGRYEQY. From start to end, the CDR3 is CASTLGGRYEQYF.

This clone is judged large. The germline and genes are mouse ones. Incomplete CDR3 DNA: TGTGCCAGCAGCCGGGACAGGGGAGACGAAAGATTATTT. Encoded protein: CASSRDRGDERLF. The full CDR3 sequence reads CASSRDRGDERLFF. V is TRBV13-3 and J is TRBJ1-4, with 10 bases matching TRBD1. The read gets to within 1 residue of the CDR3 end, and the germline J gene fills in the rest. J lost 6 bases, V lost 5 bases, and 4 bases had no gene match. The CDR3 length is 14 residues. CDR1 NNHDY and CDR2 SYVADS come from the germline V gene.

This clone is labeled medium-sized (0.01 to 0.1%). Mouse gene names and germline throughout. Coverage ceases 1 residue before the CDR3 finishes, and the germline J gene fills in the end. The V and J genes are TRBV3 and TRBJ2-1; TRBD2 agrees at 8 bases. Germline lookup yields CDR1 SNHLY and CDR2 FYNGKV (reference sequence). The CDR3 spans 15 residues. The junction had 5 bases not matched to a gene; V was cut back by 5 bases and J by 2 bases. CDR3 sequence: CASSPGTGDYAEQFF. The sequenced CDR3 bases are TGTGCCAGCAGCCCCGGGACTGGAGACTATGCTGAGCAGTTC.

In regard to this clone: Gene and germline names: mouse. The CDR3 goes on 1 residue after the read ends, and that part is filled in from the germline J gene. The genes are TRBV26 and TRBJ2-4, with D maybe TRBD1 (5 bases). V was clipped by 6 bases and J by 0 bases, with 10 bases between them. This CDR3 contains 14 residues. CDR1 is KGHPV and CDR2 is FQNQEV in the germline V gene (reference sequence). CDR3 protein: CASRRTTSQNTLYF. CDR3 bases read: TGTGCCAGCAGAAGGACAACTAGTCAAAACACCTTGTAC.

Concerning this clone itself: Gene names and germline match the mouse. The missing CDR3 end, 1 residue past where the read stops, is filled in from the germline J gene. This sequence joins TRBV4 and TRBJ2-5; perhaps TRBD2 as D (6 bases). The CDR3 totals 13 residues. Germline CDR1 is LGHDT and CDR2 is YNNKQL (reference sequence). Deletions cut 5 bases from V and 2 bases from J, with 8 bases between. The CDR3 reads CASSLGFQDTQYF. CDR3 DNA, as far as it was read: TGTGCCAGCAGCCTGGGGTTCCAAGACACCCAGTAC.

A single count supports this clone. The genes and germline here are from mouse. The read gets to within 1 residue of the CDR3 end, and the germline J gene fills in the rest. The chain combines TRBV17 with TRBJ2-7, with 11 bases lining up with TRBD2. The junction had 1 base not matched to a gene; V was cut back by 3 bases and J by 3 bases. The CDR3 is made up of 14 amino acids. Germline assignment: CDR1 MNHDT and CDR2 YYDKIL. Partial CDR3 DNA: TGTGCTAGCAGTAGTGGGACTGGGGGCTATGAACAGTAC. Its protein product is CASSSGTGGYEQY. The complete CDR3 protein is CASSSGTGGYEQYF.

In the case of this clone: Here the gene names and germline are mouse. The CDR3 end is not reached by the read, which stops 1 residue before it; the germline J gene fills it in. The chain couples TRBV3 to TRBJ2-7; 11 nucleotides align to TRBD1. This CDR3 comprises 14 residues. The J segment lost 4 bases and the V segment lost 5 bases, leaving 4 bases of the junction unmatched. The germline CDR1 and CDR2 sequences are SNHLY and FYNGKV (reference sequence). The CDR3 reads CASSAGQGGYEQYF. The covered CDR3 bases are TGTGCCAGCAGCGCGGGACAGGGGGGGTATGAACAGTAC.

In the case of this clone: Gene and germline names: mouse. Coverage ceases 1 residue before the CDR3 finishes, and the germline J gene fills in the end. V and J are TRBV14 and TRBJ2-2, with TRBD1 as a possible D gene (5 bases). Trimming shortened V by 1 base and J by 2 bases, and 9 bases separated the two germline ends. This CDR3 region has 15 residues. CDR1 is SGHDT and CDR2 is FRDEAV in the germline V gene. The part of the CDR3 DNA that was read is TGTGCCAGCAGTTTCATGACAGCCAACACCGGGCAGCTCTAC. This encodes CASSFMTANTGQLY. The whole CDR3 region reads CASSFMTANTGQLYF. The full variable domain, rest sourced from reference TRBV14 and TRBJ2-2, is EAGVTQSPRYAVLQEGQAVSFWCDPISGHDTLYWYQQPRDQGPQLLVYFRDEAVIDNSQLPSDRFSAVRPKGTNSTLKIQSAKQGDTATYLCASSFMTANTGQLYFGEGSKLTVL.

About this clone: The gene names here belong to mouse. The read gets to within 1 residue of the CDR3 end, and the germline J gene fills in the rest. This chain connects TRBV12-2 to TRBJ2-5; 12 bases match TRBD2. From germline, CDR1 is SGHLS and CDR2 HYDKME. The CDR3 runs 14 residues. J was trimmed by 8 bases and V by 2 bases; bases with no gene match: 4. The CDR3 here is CASSPDWGGGTQYF. The covered CDR3 bases are TGTGCCAGCTCTCCCGACTGGGGGGGCGGCACCCAGTAC.

Concerning this clone itself: Here the gene names and germline are mouse. The observed sequence ends 1 residue before the CDR3 terminus, with the missing tail filled in from the germline J gene. J is TRBJ2-5 and V is TRBV3; 12 bases are shared with TRBD2. The V gene's germline CDR1 is SNHLY and CDR2 FYNGKV (reference sequence). Trimming at V came to 6 bases and at J to 6 bases, leaving 4 bases not matched to a gene. The CDR3 totals 14 residues. CDR3: CASSRLGGLDTQYF. The DNA read from the CDR3 is TGTGCCAGCAGTCGACTGGGGGGGCTGGACACCCAGTAC.

This clone was seen a few times. Gene names are mouse gene names. Sequencing ends 1 residue short of the CDR3 end; the germline J gene provides the rest. V gene TRBV26 combines with J gene TRBJ2-5; 7 bases fit TRBD1. The CDR3 totals 14 residues. The germline gives CDR1 KGHPV, CDR2 FQNQEV (reference sequence). V shed 0 bases and J 6 bases; nucleotides not matched to a gene: 3. The chain's CDR3 is CASSLSTGRDTQYF. The sequenced part of the CDR3 DNA is TGTGCCAGCAGTCTGTCGACAGGGAGGGACACCCAGTAC.

This clone has just one count. The gene names here belong to mouse. The read stops 1 residue short of the end of the CDR3; the missing end is completed from the germline J gene. V is TRBV20 and J is TRBJ2-2; D may correspond to TRBD1 or TRBD2 (5 bases each). The V gene's germline CDR1 is GFQATS and CDR2 STVNSAI. The CDR3 loop spans 13 amino acids. V was trimmed by 0 bases and J by 5 bases, leaving 7 bases between them. CDR3 region: CGARDRGTGQLYF. CDR3 bases read: TGTGGTGCTAGGGATCGGGGGACCGGGCAGCTCTAC.